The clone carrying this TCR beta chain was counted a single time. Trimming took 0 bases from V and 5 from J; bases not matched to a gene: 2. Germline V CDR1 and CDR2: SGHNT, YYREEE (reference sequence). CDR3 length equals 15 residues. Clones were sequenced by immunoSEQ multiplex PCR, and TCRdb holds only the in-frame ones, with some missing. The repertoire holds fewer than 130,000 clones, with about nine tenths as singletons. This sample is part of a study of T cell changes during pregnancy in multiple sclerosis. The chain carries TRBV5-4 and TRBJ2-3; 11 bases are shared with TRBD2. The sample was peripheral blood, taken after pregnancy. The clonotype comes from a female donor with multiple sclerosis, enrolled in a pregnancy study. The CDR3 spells CASSLVAGGIDTQYF. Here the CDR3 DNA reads TGTGCCAGCAGCTTGGTAGCGGGGGGGATAGATACGCAGTATTTT.